One sample yielded the 31 T cell receptor beta chains listed below, sequenced in a study of regulatory T cells in long-lasting Graves disease. The authors built TCR beta libraries using iRepertoire HTBI primers and Arm-PCR of CDR3 regions. MiXCR, applied by TCRdb to the multiplex PCR reads, yields one record per CDR3 protein. The sample carries more than 650,000 distinct CDR3 sequences, around 30% recorded once. Time point here: persistent/refractory GD, antithyroid drugs over 5 years with positive TRAb. The TCR library was made from RNA extracted from PBMCs. The source material was peripheral blood mononuclear cells (PBMCs), sampled when the disease was refractory, from a patient treated with antithyroid drugs. The receptors stem from a female donor with Graves disease.

As to this clonotype: Compared with germline, one end of the junction differs, possibly owing to a read error. The V gene is TRBV6-5, the J gene TRBJ1-1, with unresolved D. Germline V gene data show CDR1 as MNHEY and CDR2 as SVGAGI. The CDR3 loop spans 14 amino acids. The CDR3: CASSHSIATSEAFF. CDR3 nucleotides: TGTGCCAGCAGTCACTCGATCGCTACGAGTGAAGCTTTCTTT.

This clonotype was observed a single time. The chain employs TRBV4-1 and TRBJ1-5; 8 positions match TRBD1. Germline V gene sequence: CDR1 MGHRA, CDR2 YSYEKL. The CDR3 contains 15 residues. The trim removed 0 bases at V and 5 bases at J, leaving 3 bases unmatched. In nucleotides, the CDR3 is TGCGCCAGCAGCCAAGAGGTGACAGGGGATCAGCCCCAGCATTTT. Protein sequence: CASSQEVTGDQPQHF.

This clonotype came up once. This rearrangement joins TRBV28 to TRBJ1-5; TRBD1 matches 7 bases. There are 16 residues in the CDR3. Germline V gene data show CDR1 as MDHEN and CDR2 as SYDVKM. The V and J ends lost 2 bases and 3 bases, in that order; junction bases with no gene match: 7. CDR3 residues: CASSLPGQSPNQPQHF. The CDR3 nucleotides are TGTGCCAGCAGTTTACCGGGACAGTCCCCCAATCAGCCCCAGCATTTT.

The chain links TRBV9 to TRBJ2-3; no firm D call. Deletions cut 4 bases from V and 2 bases from J, with 17 bases between. The V gene's germline CDR1 is SGDLS and CDR2 YYNGEE. CDR3 length: 16 amino acids. CDR3 loop: CASSPSSRRDTDTQYF. Here the CDR3 DNA reads TGTGCCAGCAGCCCCAGCTCGAGAAGGGACACAGATACGCAGTATTTT.

The J gene is TRBJ1-5, the V gene TRBV19; D ambiguous. Looked up from germline, CDR1 is LNHDA and CDR2 is SQIVND (reference sequence). The CDR3 loop spans 13 amino acids. Trimming removed 4 bases at V and 7 bases at J, with 11 bases between. This CDR3 reads CASSKVGGQPQHF. As DNA, the CDR3 is TGTGCCAGTAGTAAAGTTGGAGGGCAGCCCCAGCATTTT.

This clonotype was seen only a few times. J is TRBJ1-2 and V is TRBV12-3 or TRBV12-4; 9 nucleotides agree with TRBD1. The CDR3 sequence is 15 residues long. Unmatched junction bases numbered 14, after V lost 8 bases and J lost 7 bases. Here the CDR3 reads CASGTIGQGSGGYTF. The CDR3 nucleotides are TGTGCCAGCGGTACGATAGGACAGGGGAGTGGTGGCTACACCTTC.

This clonotype was seen more than once but under ten times. V gene TRBV3-1 combines with J gene TRBJ2-7; 9 bases agree with TRBD2. The CDR3 is 17 residues long. Germline loops: CDR1 LGHDT, CDR2 YNNKEL (reference sequence). The junction had 13 bases not matched to a gene; V was cut back by 4 bases and J by 3 bases. CDR3 region: CASSPPPRASGNYEQYF. The CDR3 DNA is TGTGCCAGCAGCCCTCCCCCCCGGGCTAGCGGGAACTACGAGCAGTACTTC.

This clonotype was seen a few times. J is TRBJ2-7 and V is TRBV20-1, with a weak D call TRBD2 (5 bases). Deletions cut 5 bases from V and 7 bases from J, with 18 bases between. CDR3 length: 13 amino acids. The germline CDR1 and CDR2 sequences are DFQATT and SNEGSKA (reference sequence). The CDR3 spells CSAPSAALGEQYF. The CDR3 nucleotides read TGCAGTGCTCCCTCAGCGGCCCTGGGGGAGCAGTACTTC.

The chain uses TRBV6-2 or TRBV6-3 and TRBJ2-7, with TRBD2 matching 8 bases. Germline values: CDR1 MNHEY, CDR2 SVGEGT. There are 18 residues in the CDR3. The V gene end was trimmed by 5 bases and the J gene end by 4 bases; junction bases not matched to a gene: 19. The CDR3 spells CASSEAGARRSGKYEQYF. CDR3 nucleotides: TGTGCCAGCAGTGAAGCGGGGGCTCGGCGGTCGGGAAAATACGAGCAGTACTTC.

This clonotype was detected a few times. The chain combines TRBV6-1 with TRBJ1-5; TRBD1 might be the D (5 bases). Germline CDR1 reads MNHNS; CDR2 reads SASEGT. Trimming took 4 bases from V and 7 from J, leaving 11 bases between them. The CDR3 spans 13 residues. The CDR3 DNA sequence: TGTGCCAGCAGTGGCTGGGGCGGGCAGCCCCAGCATTTT. Its protein product is CASSGWGGQPQHF.

The rearrangement joins TRBV6-1 to TRBJ1-2; D is unresolved. Trimming stripped 1 base from V and 4 bases from J, with 10 bases between. This CDR3 has 14 residues. Germline lookup yields CDR1 MNHNS and CDR2 SASEGT. CDR3 bases: TGTGCCAGCAGTGAAGATGTCAGTTCCTATGGCTACACCTTC. The encoded protein is CASSEDVSSYGYTF.

The rearrangement uses TRBV29-1 and TRBJ2-3, with 9 bases aligning to TRBD2. This CDR3 is 14 amino acids long. V gave up 2 bases and J gave up 2 bases; unmatched junction bases: 2. Germline CDR1 and CDR2: SQVTM and ANQGSEA. The CDR3 DNA sequence: TGCAGCGTTGAACTAGCGGGGACCACAGATACGCAGTATTTT. This translates into CSVELAGTTDTQYF.

This clonotype was seen ten or more times. The V and J genes are TRBV2 and TRBJ2-7, with TRBD2 identical over 10 bases. Germline lookup yields CDR1 SNHLY and CDR2 FYNNEI. With 6 bases clipped from V and 2 bases from J, the junction kept 7 bases outside the gene matches. CDR3 length: 15 residues. CDR3 sequence (DNA): TGTGCCAGCAGCGAGCGGGAGGGACCAACCTACGAGCAGTACTTC. Translation gives CASSEREGPTYEQYF.

This clonotype was observed a few times. V usage is TRBV19 and J usage is TRBJ2-5; a possible D gene is TRBD2 (5 bases). Per the germline V gene, CDR1 is LNHDA and CDR2 is SQIVND (reference sequence). The CDR3 is made up of 11 amino acids. The V end lost 7 bases, the J end lost 10 bases, and 13 bases lay between the germline ends. The CDR3 loop reads CASMGYRGQYF. CDR3 DNA: TGTGCCAGTATGGGCTACCGGGGCCAGTACTTC.

V is TRBV7-2 and J is TRBJ2-3, with TRBD1 as a possible D gene (6 bases). Between the trimmed V and J ends, which lost 6 bases and 2 bases, there was a span of 15 bases. In germline, CDR1 is SGHTA, CDR2 FQGNSA. The CDR3 extends over 15 amino acids. In DNA form, the CDR3 reads TGTGCCAGCAGGAACTACAGGGATACCACAGATACGCAGTATTTT. Protein: CASRNYRDTTDTQYF.

The chain links TRBV7-9 to TRBJ1-5; 10 bases match TRBD1. Germline trimming cut 2 bases from V and 7 bases from J; bases unmatched to any gene: 8. From germline, CDR1 is SEHNR and CDR2 FQNEAQ (reference sequence). The CDR3 extends over 16 amino acids. CDR3 region: CASSLWGGTGDQPQHF. CDR3 nucleotides: TGTGCCAGCAGCTTATGGGGTGGGACAGGGGACCAGCCCCAGCATTTT.

V is TRBV29-1 and J is TRBJ2-7; 10 bases are a match to TRBD1. The CDR3 length is 13 residues. The V and J ends lost 6 bases and 7 bases, in that order; junction bases with no gene match: 9. Germline CDR1 is SQVTM and CDR2 is ANQGSEA. CDR3 DNA: TGCAGCGTGCGCCGGGACAGGGGTTATGAGCAGTACTTC. This encodes CSVRRDRGYEQYF.

This clonotype was detected only a few times. This chain links TRBV12-3 or TRBV12-4 with TRBJ1-5, with D uncertain. The CDR3 is made up of 16 amino acids. V shed 3 bases and J shed 10 bases, with 22 bases lying between them. The CDR3 sequence is CASSLRRKSLGGPQHF. The CDR3 nucleotides read TGTGCCAGCAGTTTGAGGCGCAAATCGTTAGGAGGCCCCCAGCATTTT.

This clonotype was recorded at least ten times. The chain joins TRBV29-1 to TRBJ1-1; D is undetermined. V was clipped by 3 bases and J by 4 bases, with 3 bases between them. CDR3 length: 10 residues. Germline CDR1 is SQVTM and CDR2 is ANQGSEA. The CDR3 loop reads CSVEVTEAFF. The DNA for the CDR3 is TGCAGCGTTGAGGTCACTGAAGCTTTCTTT. The full variable domain, its missing parts supplied by reference TRBV29-1 and TRBJ1-1, is SAVISQKPSRDICQRGTSLTIQCQVDSQVTMMFWYRQQPGQSLTLIATANQGSEATYESGFVIDKFPISRPNLTFSTLTVSNMSPEDSSIYLCSVEVTEAFFGQGTRLTVV.

The chain is built from TRBV20-1 and TRBJ1-5, with D perhaps matching TRBD1 (6 bases). Germline assignment: CDR1 DFQATT and CDR2 SNEGSKA (reference sequence). Trimming pared 6 bases from V and 7 bases from J, leaving 31 bases between. This CDR3 is built from 18 residues. In nucleotides, the CDR3 is TGCAGTGCCACACTGATGGGACAAGGGCATCCTCAGTACCAGCCCCAGCATTTT. Amino acid sequence: CSATLMGQGHPQYQPQHF.

This clonotype was detected a few times. The chain recombines TRBV3-1 with TRBJ1-2, with 8 bases fitting TRBD1. The CDR3 is made up of 16 amino acids. The germline CDR1 and CDR2 sequences are LGHDT and YNNKEL (reference sequence). V dropped 1 base and J dropped 2; count of bases not matched to a gene: 6. The chain's CDR3 is CASSQGPDRENYGYTF. The CDR3 DNA reads as TGTGCCAGCAGCCAAGGTCCGGACAGGGAAAACTATGGCTACACCTTC.

The J gene is TRBJ2-3, the V gene TRBV2, with D unclear. Looked up from germline, CDR1 is SNHLY and CDR2 is FYNNEI. The CDR3 length is 16 residues. V was clipped by 6 bases and J by 2 bases, with 18 bases between them. DNA for the CDR3: TGTGCCAGCAGCGAGAGTGTGTTGGATTCCACAGATACGCAGTATTTT. Protein: CASSESVLDSTDTQYF.

The chain combines TRBV12-3 or TRBV12-4 with TRBJ1-1; D remains unclear. The CDR3 extends over 18 amino acids. Trimming cost V 6 bases and J 0 bases, with 23 bases left between them. CDR3 in amino acids: CASRPEVVIGQLNTEAFF. CDR3 sequence (DNA): TGTGCCAGCAGGCCAGAGGTTGTGATCGGCCAACTGAACACTGAAGCTTTCTTT.

In this sample, this clonotype turned up a few times. The rearrangement links TRBV18 to TRBJ1-1; possible D gene TRBD1, 6 bases. V was clipped by 4 bases and J by 5 bases, with 14 bases between them. Germline-derived CDR1 and CDR2 are KGHSH and LQKENI. This CDR3 is built from 14 residues. The CDR3 here is CASSLPGAVTEAFF. The CDR3 DNA follows: TGTGCCAGCTCACTCCCAGGGGCTGTGACTGAAGCTTTCTTT.

To note about this clonotype: This sequence may be a read error, since a much larger clone differs from it by one base. The chain is built from TRBV6-2 or TRBV6-3 and TRBJ1-1, with no clear D. The V and J ends lost 2 bases and 4 bases respectively, with 14 bases between them. Germline lookup yields CDR1 MNHEY and CDR2 SVGEGT. CDR3 length equals 15 residues. The CDR3 reads CASSYPQGWSTEAFF. The CDR3 coding sequence is TGTGCCAGCAGTTACCCCCAAGGGTGGTCCACTGAAGCTTTCTTT.

The rearrangement joins TRBV7-9 to TRBJ1-3; maybe TRBD1 (5 bases). The CDR3 has 15 residues. From germline, CDR1 is SEHNR and CDR2 FQNEAQ (reference sequence). Trimming stripped 6 bases from V and 1 base from J, with 13 bases between. CDR3 sequence reads: CASRKSQGSGNTIYF. CDR3 sequence (DNA): TGTGCCAGCAGAAAAAGCCAGGGATCTGGAAACACCATATATTTT.

There are many counts of this clonotype. The chain links TRBV3-1 to TRBJ1-5; D gene uncertain. The CDR3 extends over 14 amino acids. From germline, CDR1 is LGHDT and CDR2 YNNKEL (reference sequence). The V gene lost 1 base and the J gene lost 0 bases, with 4 bases spanning the gap. This CDR3 is CASSQGGSNQPQHF. CDR3 in DNA: TGTGCCAGCAGCCAAGGGGGTAGCAATCAGCCCCAGCATTTT. The full variable domain, its missing parts supplied by reference TRBV3-1 and TRBJ1-5, is DTAVSQTPKYLVTQMGNDKSIKCEQNLGHDTMYWYKQDSKKFLKIMFSYNNKELIINETVPNRFSPKSPDKAHLNLHINSLELGDSAVYFCASSQGGSNQPQHFGDGTRLSIL.

The gene calls are TRBV29-1 and TRBJ1-5; TRBD1 matches 8 bases. Germline V CDR1 and CDR2: SQVTM, ANQGSEA. Germline trimming cut 6 bases from V and 4 bases from J; bases unmatched to any gene: 5. This CDR3 comprises 13 residues. This CDR3 reads CSVDQGANQPQHF. CDR3 in DNA: TGCAGCGTGGACCAGGGGGCTAATCAGCCCCAGCATTTT.

The gene calls are TRBV4-1 and TRBJ1-2; D remains ambiguous. The CDR3 is made up of 15 amino acids. Deletions cut 1 base from V and 0 bases from J, with 9 bases between. The germline gives CDR1 MGHRA, CDR2 YSYEKL. CDR3 nucleotide sequence: TGCGCCAGCAGCCAAGTTCAGGAAGCTAACTATGGCTACACCTTC. Translation: CASSQVQEANYGYTF.

This clonotype was found many times. This chain uses TRBV28 with TRBJ1-1; D might be TRBD1 (5 bases). The V end was cut by 8 bases, the J end by 4 bases, with 11 bases between. CDR3 length: 12 residues. Germline V gene sequence: CDR1 MDHEN, CDR2 SYDVKM. The DNA for the CDR3 is TGTGCCAGCGGATTGGGGGTCACTGAAGCTTTCTTT. Encoded protein: CASGLGVTEAFF.

This clonotype was found many times. This chain uses TRBV27 with TRBJ1-2; D unclear. Germline CDR1 is MNHEY and CDR2 is SMNVEV (reference sequence). V gave up 4 bases and J gave up 5 bases, with 11 bases separating them. CDR3 size: 13 residues. CDR3: CASSYGSSYGYTF. CDR3 sequence (DNA): TGTGCCAGCAGTTACGGCAGCTCATATGGCTACACCTTC.